A single sample is the source of the 9 T cell receptor beta chains below, sequenced in a study of blood T cell repertoires in COVID-19. Some clones are missing from TCRdb's copy, which holds only in-frame ones; the method was immunoSEQ multiplex PCR. Of fewer than 150,000 clones listed, 65% to 85% were seen once; the top ten hold under 9.5%. The specimen sequenced was peripheral blood. The receptors derive from a human donor in a cohort sampled during active COVID-19.

The chain recombines TRBV2 with TRBJ1-5, with D possibly being TRBD1 (6 bases). The CDR3 sequence is 14 residues long. The V end lost 7 bases, the J end lost 3 bases, and 13 bases lay between the germline ends. In germline, CDR1 is SNHLY, CDR2 FYNNEI. CDR3 nucleotide sequence: TGTGCCAGCACGCGAACAGGGCCCAATCAGCCCCAGCATTTT. Protein product: CASTRTGPNQPQHF.

This clone occurred a few times. The V gene is TRBV6-4, the J gene TRBJ2-7, with TRBD2 as a possible D gene (7 bases). CDR3 size: 13 residues. Looked up from germline, CDR1 is MRHNA and CDR2 is SNTAGT. V lost 3 bases to trimming and J lost 5 bases, with 11 bases between them. In DNA, the CDR3 is TGTGCCAGCAGTGAAACAGGGAGGGACGAGCAGTACTTC. The encoded protein is CASSETGRDEQYF.

The chain joins TRBV5-4 to TRBJ2-2, with D possibly being TRBD1 (6 bases). Germline V gene lookup returns CDR1 SGHNT and CDR2 YYREEE (reference sequence). Trimming cost V 4 bases and J 2 bases, with 12 bases left between them. This CDR3 comprises 15 residues. The DNA of the CDR3 is TGTGCCAGCAGCCCTAGGACAGATAACACCGGGGAGCTGTTTTTT. Its translation is CASSPRTDNTGELFF.

This chain joins TRBV6-5 and TRBJ2-7; D might be TRBD2 (5 bases). Per germline, CDR1 MNHEY and CDR2 SVGAGI. This CDR3 contains 13 residues. V lost 2 bases, J lost 6 bases, and 11 bases lay in between. CDR3 sequence: CASSYGRAAEQYF. Here the CDR3 DNA reads TGTGCCAGCAGTTACGGGAGAGCAGCCGAGCAGTACTTC.

The rearrangement joins TRBV27 to TRBJ1-2; TRBD1 matches at 12 bases. After removal of 6 bases from V and 1 base from J, the junction contained 9 bases not matched to a gene. CDR1 MNHEY and CDR2 SMNVEV come from the germline V gene (reference sequence). There are 17 residues in the CDR3. CDR3 coding DNA: TGTGCCAGCAGACTCCGGGACAGGGGGCCAAGTAACTATGGCTACACCTTC. Translation: CASRLRDRGPSNYGYTF.

This clone was detected a few times. The chain carries TRBV7-2 and TRBJ1-5; D call uncertain. The CDR3 is 13 amino acids. Germline values: CDR1 SGHTA, CDR2 FQGNSA. Trimming took off 5 bases at V and 3 bases at J, with 8 bases between the two ends. The CDR3 DNA reads TGTGCCAGCAGCCCCGGGGTCAATCAGCCCCAGCATTTT. Its translation is CASSPGVNQPQHF.

V gene TRBV5-8 combines with J gene TRBJ2-7; possible D gene TRBD1, 6 bases. With 5 bases removed from V and 9 bases from J, the gap between germline ends came to 12 bases. The CDR3 contains 11 residues. Germline assignment: CDR1 SGHTS and CDR2 YDEGEE. This chain's CDR3 is CASRFLQGQYF. The CDR3 DNA reads as TGTGCCAGCAGATTCCTACAGGGGCAGTACTTC.

This rearrangement joins TRBV9 to TRBJ2-5, with 9 bases identical to TRBD2. CDR1 is SGDLS, CDR2 YYNGEE, per germline. The CDR3 consists of 18 residues. V shed 4 bases and J 2 bases; nucleotides not matched to a gene: 15. As DNA, the CDR3 is TGTGCCAGCAGCCCCCGGGGAGCGGGGGGACCGACGCAAGAGACCCAGTACTTC. Translation gives CASSPRGAGGPTQETQYF.

The V and J genes are TRBV4-1 and TRBJ2-7; the D is unclear. Germline V gene sequence: CDR1 MGHRA, CDR2 YSYEKL. This CDR3 has 14 amino acids. The V end lost 0 bases, the J end lost 1 base, and 7 bases lay between the germline ends. The CDR3 bases are TGCGCCAGCAGCCAAGATCCCTTTTCCTACGAGCAGTACTTC. Its translation: CASSQDPFSYEQYF.